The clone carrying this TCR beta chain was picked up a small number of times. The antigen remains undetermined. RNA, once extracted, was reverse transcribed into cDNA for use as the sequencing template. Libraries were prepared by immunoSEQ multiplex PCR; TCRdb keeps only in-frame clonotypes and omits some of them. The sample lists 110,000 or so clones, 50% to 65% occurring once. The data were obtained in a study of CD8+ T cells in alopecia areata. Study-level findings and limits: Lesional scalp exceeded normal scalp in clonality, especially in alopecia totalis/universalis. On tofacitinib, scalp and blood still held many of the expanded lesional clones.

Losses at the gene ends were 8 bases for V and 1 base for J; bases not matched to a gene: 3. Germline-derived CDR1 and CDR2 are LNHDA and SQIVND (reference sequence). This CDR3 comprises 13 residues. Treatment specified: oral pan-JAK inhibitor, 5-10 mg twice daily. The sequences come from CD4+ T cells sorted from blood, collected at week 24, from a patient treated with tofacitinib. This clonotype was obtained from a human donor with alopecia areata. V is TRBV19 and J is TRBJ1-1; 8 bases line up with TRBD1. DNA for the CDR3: TGTGCCAGTCTAGACAGGGGGAACACTGAAGCTTTCTTT. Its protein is CASLDRGNTEAFF.